This entry lists 29 T cell receptor beta chains sequenced from one sample in a study of patients and donors after allogeneic stem cell transplantation (dated by TCRdb to the early 2020s). The library was built by means of RT-PCR. Instrument on record: NextSeq 550. The public reads were quality trimmed at Q25 with fastp and then assembled into clones with MiXCR by TCRdb, keeping productive beta chains. Identical CDR3 protein sequences are pooled into one entry, listed with their most common genes and DNA. This sample has about 960,000 distinct CDR3 sequences in its table, and over 15% of those were observed once. The top ten hold around 6% of the sample. Source material: blood, either unsorted or a sorted T cell fraction (not recorded which). The receptors shown here come from a human donor who was either an allogeneic HSCT recipient or a stem cell or donor lymphocyte infusion donor (not recorded which). It is not recorded whose cells these are; they may come from a transplant donor.

There are a few counts of this clonotype. CDR3 nucleotides: TGTGCCAGCAGCGTAGATGGGGGGCGGGAGCCCCAGCATTTT. Translation gives CASSVDGGREPQHF. The chain recombines TRBV9 with TRBJ1-5, with a tentative D call TRBD1 (6 bases). V was shortened by 0 bases and J by 8 bases, with 12 bases between the two germline ends. The CDR3 length is 14 residues. Germline V gene data show CDR1 as SGDLS and CDR2 as YYNGEE.

The V gene is TRBV11-1, the J gene TRBJ2-2, with D unclear. CDR1 and CDR2 from the germline V gene are SGHAT and FQDESV (reference sequence). The CDR3 spans 15 residues. Between the trimmed V and J ends, which lost 5 bases and 5 bases, there was a span of 15 bases. CDR3 DNA: TGTGCCAGCAGCCCCGGGCTTCGGTTTACCGGGGAGCTGTTTTTT. Translation gives CASSPGLRFTGELFF.

V gene TRBV5-1 combines with J gene TRBJ2-7; D is undetermined. The V end lost 2 bases, the J end lost 1 base, and 7 bases lay between the germline ends. From germline, CDR1 is SGHRS and CDR2 YFSETQ. CDR3 length: 13 residues. CDR3 protein: CASSFPDSYEQYF. In nucleotides, the CDR3 is TGCGCCAGCAGCTTCCCGGATTCCTACGAGCAGTACTTC.

A few counts support this clonotype. The chain combines TRBV6-5 with TRBJ1-5, with 9 bases identical to TRBD1. With 1 base clipped from V and 5 bases from J, the junction kept 6 bases outside the gene matches. Per the germline V gene, CDR1 is MNHEY and CDR2 is SVGAGI. The CDR3 sequence is 16 residues long. The CDR3 DNA is TGTGCCAGCAGTTACTTCTGGACAGGGGTGGATCAGCCCCAGCATTTT. Translation: CASSYFWTGVDQPQHF.

This sequence joins TRBV5-8 and TRBJ2-1; possibly TRBD1 for D (5 bases). CDR1 is SGHTS and CDR2 is YDEGEE in the germline V gene. There are 12 residues in the CDR3. V was shortened by 10 bases and J by 5 bases, with 13 bases between the two germline ends. CDR3 protein: CAGAGNDNEQFF. For the CDR3, the DNA is TGTGCCGGCGCAGGGAACGACAATGAGCAGTTCTTC.

This clonotype was seen a few times. This chain links TRBV25-1 with TRBJ2-3; D unclear. The CDR3 extends over 14 amino acids. Germline V gene data show CDR1 as MGHDK and CDR2 as SYGVNS. V dropped 6 bases and J dropped 2 bases, with 12 bases sitting between them. The CDR3 spells CASSEGSLTDTQYF. The CDR3 bases are TGTGCCAGCAGCGAAGGGTCCCTCACAGATACGCAGTATTTT.

This clonotype was picked up a small number of times. In nucleotides, the CDR3 is TGCGCCAGCAGCCAAGACGTCAGGGGAATAGGAAACACCATATATTTT. This translates into CASSQDVRGIGNTIYF. The rearrangement uses TRBV4-1 and TRBJ1-3; TRBD1 is a possible D gene (6 bases). CDR3 length: 16 amino acids. CDR1 is MGHRA and CDR2 is YSYEKL in the germline V gene. Deletions cut 0 bases from V and 4 bases from J, with 13 bases between.

This chain links TRBV12-3 or TRBV12-4 with TRBJ1-2; TRBD1 matches 9 bases. V shed 4 bases, J shed 4 bases, and the junction held 7 bases outside the gene matches. This CDR3 is built from 15 residues. CDR3 residues: CASSSAGTGLYGYTF. In nucleotides, the CDR3 is TGTGCCAGCAGTTCTGCCGGGACAGGGCTCTATGGCTACACCTTC.

A word on this clonotype: One junction end does not reproduce the germline sequence, and a read error may be involved. The rearrangement joins TRBV7-7 to TRBJ2-1; tentatively, D is TRBD2 (7 bases). Per the germline V gene, CDR1 is SSHAT and CDR2 is FNYEAQ (reference sequence). This CDR3 has 14 residues. CDR3 loop: CASSLAGRGNEQFF. The CDR3 DNA is TGTGCTAGCAGCTTAGCGGGCAGGGGTAATGAGCAGTTCTTC.

This clonotype was found a few times. The rearrangement uses TRBV11-2 and TRBJ1-1; the match to TRBD1 covers 7 bases. This CDR3 is built from 15 residues. Germline V lookup: CDR1 SGHAT, CDR2 FQNNGV. With V trimmed by 0 bases and J by 0 bases, 1 base remained unmatched. DNA for the CDR3: TGTGCCAGCAGCTTAGACGACAGGGTGAACACTGAAGCTTTCTTT. Protein: CASSLDDRVNTEAFF.

The chain is built from TRBV15 and TRBJ1-1; D gene uncertain. Germline V lookup: CDR1 LNHNV, CDR2 YYDKDF (reference sequence). The CDR3 has 11 residues. V dropped 3 bases and J dropped 10 bases, with 9 bases sitting between them. DNA of the CDR3: TGTGCCACCAGCAGTCCGTCACGAGCTTTCTTT. This encodes CATSSPSRAFF.

This clonotype appeared a few times. The chain has TRBV9 and TRBJ1-4, with D uncertain. This CDR3 spans 13 amino acids. V lost 3 bases, J lost 3 bases, and 6 bases lay in between. In germline, CDR1 is SGDLS, CDR2 YYNGEE. The CDR3: CASSDRPNEKLFF. DNA of the CDR3: TGTGCCAGCAGCGACAGACCTAATGAAAAACTGTTTTTT.

This clonotype was seen a handful of times. This rearrangement joins TRBV10-3 to TRBJ2-6; tentatively, D is TRBD1 (5 bases). Trimming shortened V by 8 bases and J by 1 base, and 21 bases separated the two germline ends. This CDR3 is built from 18 residues. Germline V gene sequence: CDR1 ENHRY, CDR2 SYGVKD. The CDR3 sequence is CAIPSPGKEGSGANVLTF. CDR3 nucleotide sequence: TGTGCCATCCCATCGCCAGGGAAGGAAGGGTCTGGGGCCAACGTCCTGACTTTC.

The V gene is TRBV4-3, the J gene TRBJ1-1; no definite D call. Between the trimmed V and J ends, which lost 0 bases and 3 bases, there was a span of 11 bases. In germline, CDR1 is LGHNA, CDR2 YSLEER. The length of the CDR3 is 15 residues. CDR3 region: CASSQDGRRDTEAFF. DNA for the CDR3: TGCGCCAGCAGCCAAGATGGTCGGAGGGACACTGAAGCTTTCTTT.

This clonotype has only a few counts. The rearrangement uses TRBV12-3 or TRBV12-4 and TRBJ1-6; the D gene is possibly TRBD1 (6 bases). V lost 5 bases to trimming and J lost 7 bases, with 15 bases between them. This CDR3 spans 15 amino acids. Written as DNA, the CDR3 is TGTGCCAGCAGTCTTCAGACAGGCCTAAATTCACCCCTCCACTTT. It is translated as CASSLQTGLNSPLHF.

The chain has TRBV2 and TRBJ2-1; D is perhaps TRBD1 (5 bases). Deletions cut 10 bases from V and 6 bases from J, with 19 bases between. The CDR3 runs 14 residues. CDR1 is SNHLY, CDR2 FYNNEI, per germline. The CDR3 bases are TGTGCCACCAAGGGGTGGTCTAGGGGCAATGAGCAGTTCTTC. Amino acid sequence: CATKGWSRGNEQFF.

The chain combines TRBV4-3 with TRBJ2-3; 14 positions agree with TRBD2. The CDR3 extends over 17 amino acids. The V and J ends lost 3 bases and 2 bases, in that order; junction bases with no gene match: 4. Germline V gene sequence: CDR1 LGHNA, CDR2 YSLEER. The CDR3 region is CASSHRLAGGNTDTQYF. As DNA, the CDR3 is TGCGCCAGCAGCCATCGACTAGCGGGGGGGAACACAGATACGCAGTATTTT.

There are a few counts of this clonotype. The V gene is TRBV7-9, the J gene TRBJ1-2; D call uncertain. V lost 5 bases and J lost 5, with 9 bases in between. The germline gives CDR1 SEHNR, CDR2 FQNEAQ (reference sequence). This CDR3 has 12 amino acids. CDR3 loop: CASSTEVYGYTF. CDR3 nucleotides: TGTGCCAGCAGCACAGAAGTATATGGCTACACCTTC.

This clonotype was counted at least ten times. This sequence joins TRBV20-1 and TRBJ2-7; no reliable D call. V was clipped by 3 bases and J by 6 bases, with 9 bases between them. The CDR3 contains 11 residues. Germline-derived CDR1 and CDR2 are DFQATT and SNEGSKA (reference sequence). The CDR3 reads CSASLASEQYF. The CDR3 DNA is TGCAGTGCTAGTCTCGCGAGCGAGCAGTACTTC.

The chain couples TRBV30 to TRBJ1-1; 7 bases are a match to TRBD1. The ends lost 7 bases at V and 5 bases at J; junction bases unmatched: 7. The CDR3 is made up of 12 amino acids. Germline assignment: CDR1 GTSNPN and CDR2 SVGIG (reference sequence). CDR3 nucleotides: TGTGCCTACGGACAGGCGGGAACTGAAGCTTTCTTT. Amino acids: CAYGQAGTEAFF.

This sequence joins TRBV12-3 or TRBV12-4 and TRBJ2-3; D remains unclear. The V end lost 6 bases, the J end lost 2 bases, and 6 bases lay between the germline ends. The CDR3 has 12 residues. The CDR3 coding sequence is TGTGCCAGCAGGTACTACACAGATACGCAGTATTTT. Translated, it gives CASRYYTDTQYF.

V usage is TRBV7-6 and J usage is TRBJ2-3; 12 bases map to TRBD2. V gave up 4 bases and J gave up 5 bases; unmatched junction bases: 4. In germline, CDR1 is SGHVS, CDR2 FNYEAQ. CDR3 length equals 15 residues. In DNA form, the CDR3 reads TGTGCCAGCAGCTCTAGCGGGGGGGCCGGAGATACGCAGTATTTT. This translates into CASSSSGGAGDTQYF.

In this sample, this clonotype turned up once. The chain combines TRBV27 with TRBJ1-1; possibly TRBD1 for D (5 bases). The CDR3 is made up of 11 amino acids. Between the trimmed V and J ends, which lost 7 bases and 5 bases, there was a span of 8 bases. Germline CDR1 reads MNHEY; CDR2 reads SMNVEV (reference sequence). The CDR3 is CASKGQTEAFF. In DNA form, the CDR3 reads TGTGCCAGCAAGGGGCAAACTGAAGCTTTCTTT.

The chain employs TRBV20-1 and TRBJ1-1; D remains unclear. The CDR3 is made up of 14 amino acids. V shed 0 bases and J shed 5 bases, with 13 bases lying between them. Germline V gene sequence: CDR1 DFQATT, CDR2 SNEGSKA (reference sequence). CDR3 DNA sequence: TGCAGTGCTAGAGATTCGTGGGGAAAAACTGAAGCTTTCTTT. It translates to CSARDSWGKTEAFF.

This clonotype has only a few counts. The chain recombines TRBV12-3 or TRBV12-4 with TRBJ2-7; the match to TRBD1 covers 10 bases. The V segment lost 4 bases and the J segment 6 bases; nucleotides outside the gene matches: 12. The CDR3 runs to 16 residues. CDR3 DNA: TGTGCCAGCAGTTCAAGCGACAGGGGGCCCCCCGGCGAGCAGTACTTC. Residues: CASSSSDRGPPGEQYF.

Comments on this clonotype: Compared with germline, one end of the junction differs, possibly owing to a read error. The CDR3 region has the DNA TGTGCCAGCAGCCAGAACGACAGGCTCGAGCAGTGCTTC. As protein: CASSQNDRLEQCF. The V and J genes are TRBV14 and TRBJ2-7; D may be TRBD1 (6 bases). Germline V lookup: CDR1 SGHDN, CDR2 FVKESK. The CDR3 runs to 13 residues. Using reference TRBV14 and TRBJ2-7 for the parts outside the CDR3, the full variable domain is EAGVTQFPSHSVIEKGQTVTLRCDPISGHDNLYWYRRVMGKEIKFLLHFVKESKQDESGMPNNRFLAERTGGTYSTLKVQPAELEDSGVYFCASSQNDRLEQCFGPGTRLTVT.

The chain links TRBV20-1 to TRBJ1-4; tentatively, D is TRBD1 (6 bases). The CDR3 is 13 residues long. V was shortened by 5 bases and J by 4 bases, with 11 bases between the two germline ends. In germline, CDR1 is DFQATT, CDR2 SNEGSKA (reference sequence). CDR3 amino acids: CSAADRNNEKLFF. For the CDR3, the DNA is TGCAGTGCTGCTGACAGGAATAATGAAAAACTGTTTTTT.

The chain joins TRBV4-1 to TRBJ2-7; 7 bases are a match to TRBD2. The CDR3 is made up of 15 amino acids. CDR1 is MGHRA and CDR2 is YSYEKL in the germline V gene. Trimming at V came to 10 bases and at J to 5 bases, leaving 17 bases not matched to a gene. The DNA for the CDR3 is TGCGCCACCGAAGGGGAAGGCGGGAGATTCGACGAGCAGTACTTC. Its translation is CATEGEGGRFDEQYF.

The chain is built from TRBV3-1 and TRBJ1-5; D is undetermined. The CDR3 has 15 residues. The V gene's germline CDR1 is LGHDT and CDR2 YNNKEL (reference sequence). V lost 1 base to trimming and J lost 3 bases, with 10 bases between them. The CDR3 DNA reads TGTGCCAGCAGCCAAGGTCAAACGCCCAATCAGCCCCAGCATTTT. As protein: CASSQGQTPNQPQHF.